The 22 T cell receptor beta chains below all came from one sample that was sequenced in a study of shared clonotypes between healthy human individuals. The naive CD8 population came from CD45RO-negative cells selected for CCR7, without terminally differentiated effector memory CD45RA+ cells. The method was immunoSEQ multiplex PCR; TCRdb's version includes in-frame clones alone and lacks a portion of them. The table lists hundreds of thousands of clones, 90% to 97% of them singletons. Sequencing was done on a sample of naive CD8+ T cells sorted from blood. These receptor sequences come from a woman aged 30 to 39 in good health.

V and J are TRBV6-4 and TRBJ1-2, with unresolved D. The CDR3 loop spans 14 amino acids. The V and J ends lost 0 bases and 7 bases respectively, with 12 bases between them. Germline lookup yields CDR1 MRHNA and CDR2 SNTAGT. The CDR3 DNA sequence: TGTGCCAGCAGTGACTCTCGCCAAGGAATTGGCTACACCTTC. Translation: CASSDSRQGIGYTF.

The CDR3 protein is CASTEGRHSPLHF. DNA of the CDR3: TGTGCCAGCACCGAAGGACGGCATTCACCCCTCCACTTT. This chain uses TRBV6-5 with TRBJ1-6; D is undetermined. The germline V gene encodes CDR1 MNHEY and CDR2 SVGAGI. Trimming took 7 bases from V and 8 from J, leaving 12 bases between them. The CDR3 consists of 13 residues.

CDR3 in DNA: TGTGCCAGCAGCCCCCCGGACAGGGTCGGAGATACGCAGTATTTT. It encodes CASSPPDRVGDTQYF. The chain links TRBV7-9 to TRBJ2-3; 8 nucleotides match TRBD1. The V and J ends lost 5 bases and 5 bases, in that order; junction bases with no gene match: 9. Germline CDR1 is SEHNR and CDR2 is FQNEAQ (reference sequence). This CDR3 spans 15 amino acids.

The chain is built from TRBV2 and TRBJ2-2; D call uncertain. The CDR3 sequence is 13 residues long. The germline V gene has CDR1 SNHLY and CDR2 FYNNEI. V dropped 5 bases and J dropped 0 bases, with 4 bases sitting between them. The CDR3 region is CASSSANTGELFF. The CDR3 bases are TGTGCCAGCAGTTCAGCGAACACCGGGGAGCTGTTTTTT.

Here the CDR3 reads CASSSPDTTLQETQYF. The CDR3 region has the DNA TGTGCCAGCAGTTCCCCGGACACCACCCTACAAGAGACCCAGTACTTC. The chain carries TRBV28 and TRBJ2-5, with D possibly matching TRBD1 (5 bases). Germline CDR1 is MDHEN and CDR2 is SYDVKM. This CDR3 is built from 16 residues. The V and J ends lost 4 bases and 2 bases respectively, with 17 bases between them. Full variable domain (outside the CDR3, taken from reference TRBV28 and TRBJ2-5): DVKVTQSSRYLVKRTGEKVFLECVQDMDHENMFWYRQDPGLGLRLIYFSYDVKMKEKGDIPEGYSVSREKKERFSLILESASTNQTSMYLCASSSPDTTLQETQYFGPGTRLLVL.

The CDR3 DNA is TGTGCCAGCAGCCAAGATAGGGTAGGGCTGACTACAGATACGCAGTATTTT. It is translated as CASSQDRVGLTTDTQYF. The rearrangement links TRBV4-2 to TRBJ2-3; no firm D call. V was trimmed by 0 bases and J by 3 bases, leaving 16 bases between them. The germline gives CDR1 LGHNA, CDR2 YNFKEQ. This CDR3 comprises 17 residues.

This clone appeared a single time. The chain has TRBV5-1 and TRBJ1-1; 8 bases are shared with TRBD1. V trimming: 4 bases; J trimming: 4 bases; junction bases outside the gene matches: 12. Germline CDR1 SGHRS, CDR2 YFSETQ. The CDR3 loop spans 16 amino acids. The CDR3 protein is CASSQDRDSLSTEAFF. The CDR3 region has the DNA TGCGCCAGCAGCCAGGACAGGGATTCTCTTAGCACTGAAGCTTTCTTT.

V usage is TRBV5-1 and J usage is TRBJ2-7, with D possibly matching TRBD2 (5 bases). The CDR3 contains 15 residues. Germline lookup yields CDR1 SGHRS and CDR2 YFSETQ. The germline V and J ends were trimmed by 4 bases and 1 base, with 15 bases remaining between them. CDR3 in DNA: TGCGCCAGCAGCATCTTTGTGGGCGGGTCCTACGAGCAGTACTTC. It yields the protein CASSIFVGGSYEQYF.

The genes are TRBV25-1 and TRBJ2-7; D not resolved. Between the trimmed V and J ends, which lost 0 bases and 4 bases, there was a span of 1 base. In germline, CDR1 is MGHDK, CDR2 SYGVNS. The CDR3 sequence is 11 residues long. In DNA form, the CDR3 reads TGTGCCAGCAGTGAATATTACGAGCAGTACTTC. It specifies CASSEYYEQYF.

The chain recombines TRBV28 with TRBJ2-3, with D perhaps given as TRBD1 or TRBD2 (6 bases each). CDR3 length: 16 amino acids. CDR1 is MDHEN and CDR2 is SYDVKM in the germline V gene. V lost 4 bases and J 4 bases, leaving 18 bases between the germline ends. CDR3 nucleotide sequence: TGTGCCAGCAGTTGGATGGGGGCAGGGGAGGCAGATACGCAGTATTTT. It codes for CASSWMGAGEADTQYF.

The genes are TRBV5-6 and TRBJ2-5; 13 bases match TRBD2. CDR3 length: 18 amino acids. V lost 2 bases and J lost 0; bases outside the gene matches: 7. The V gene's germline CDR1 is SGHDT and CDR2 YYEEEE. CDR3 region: CASSLAGTSGVYQETQYF. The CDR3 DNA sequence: TGTGCCAGCAGCTTAGCCGGGACTAGCGGGGTGTACCAAGAGACCCAGTACTTC.

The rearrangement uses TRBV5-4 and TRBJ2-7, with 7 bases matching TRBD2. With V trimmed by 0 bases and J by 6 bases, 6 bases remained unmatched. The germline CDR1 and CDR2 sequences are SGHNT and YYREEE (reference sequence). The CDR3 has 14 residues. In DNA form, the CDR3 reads TGTGCCAGCAGCTTGGCCGGGGAGGGGCGCGAGCAGTACTTC. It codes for CASSLAGEGREQYF. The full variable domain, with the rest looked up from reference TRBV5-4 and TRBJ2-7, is ETGVTQSPTHLIKTRGQQVTLRCSSQSGHNTVSWYQQALGQGPQFIFQYYREEENGRGNFPPRFSGLQFPNYSSELNVNALELDDSALYLCASSLAGEGREQYFGPGTRLTVT.

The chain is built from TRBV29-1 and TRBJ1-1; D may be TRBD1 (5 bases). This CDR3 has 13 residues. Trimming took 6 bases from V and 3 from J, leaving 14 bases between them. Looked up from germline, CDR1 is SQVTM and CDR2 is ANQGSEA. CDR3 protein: CSVRGVGDTEAFF. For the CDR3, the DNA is TGCAGCGTACGAGGGGTAGGTGACACTGAAGCTTTCTTT. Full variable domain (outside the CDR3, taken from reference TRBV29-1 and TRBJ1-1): SAVISQKPSRDICQRGTSLTIQCQVDSQVTMMFWYRQQPGQSLTLIATANQGSEATYESGFVIDKFPISRPNLTFSTLTVSNMSPEDSSIYLCSVRGVGDTEAFFGQGTRLTVV.

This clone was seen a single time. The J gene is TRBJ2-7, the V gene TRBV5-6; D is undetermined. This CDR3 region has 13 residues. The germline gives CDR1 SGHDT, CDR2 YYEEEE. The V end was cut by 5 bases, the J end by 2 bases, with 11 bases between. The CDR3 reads CASRESHTYEQYF. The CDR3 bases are TGTGCCAGCAGGGAGAGTCATACCTACGAGCAGTACTTC.

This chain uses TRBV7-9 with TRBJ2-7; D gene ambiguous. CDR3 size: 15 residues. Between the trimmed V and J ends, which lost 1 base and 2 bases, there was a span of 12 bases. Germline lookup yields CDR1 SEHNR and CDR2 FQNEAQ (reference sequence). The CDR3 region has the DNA TGTGCCAGCAGCTTAGTGCTGTCGCCAACCTACGAGCAGTACTTC. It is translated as CASSLVLSPTYEQYF.

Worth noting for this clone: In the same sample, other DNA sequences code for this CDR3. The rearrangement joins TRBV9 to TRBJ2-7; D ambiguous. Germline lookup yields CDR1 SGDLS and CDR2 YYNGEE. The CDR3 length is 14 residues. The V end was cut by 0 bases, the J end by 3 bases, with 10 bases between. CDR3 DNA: TGTGCCAGCAGCGTAGGGTTAGCAGACTACGAGCAGTACTTC. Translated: CASSVGLADYEQYF. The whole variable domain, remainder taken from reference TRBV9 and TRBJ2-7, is DSGVTQTPKHLITATGQRVTLRCSPRSGDLSVYWYQQSLDQGLQFLIQYYNGEERAKGNILERFSAQQFPDLHSELNLSSLELGDSALYFCASSVGLADYEQYFGPGTRLTVT.

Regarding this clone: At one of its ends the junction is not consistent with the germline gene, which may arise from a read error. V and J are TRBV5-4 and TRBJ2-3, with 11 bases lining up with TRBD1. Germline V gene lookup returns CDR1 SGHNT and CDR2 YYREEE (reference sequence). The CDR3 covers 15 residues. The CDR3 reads CASTGQGAGLDSQYF. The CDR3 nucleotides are TGTGCCAGCACCGGACAGGGGGCGGGTTTAGATTCGCAGTATTTT.

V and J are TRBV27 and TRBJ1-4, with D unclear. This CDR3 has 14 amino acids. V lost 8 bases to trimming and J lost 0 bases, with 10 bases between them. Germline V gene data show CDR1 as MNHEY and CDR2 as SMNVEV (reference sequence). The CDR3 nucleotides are TGTGCCAGCCGCGACGCAGCAACTAATGAAAAACTGTTTTTT. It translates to CASRDAATNEKLFF.

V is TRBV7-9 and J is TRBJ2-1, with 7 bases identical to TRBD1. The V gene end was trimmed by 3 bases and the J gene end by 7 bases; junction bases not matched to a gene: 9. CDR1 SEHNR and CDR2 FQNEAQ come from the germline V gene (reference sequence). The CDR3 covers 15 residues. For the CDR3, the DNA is TGTGCCAGCAGCTTCCCTGGGGACAGCAAGAATGAGCAGTTCTTC. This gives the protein CASSFPGDSKNEQFF. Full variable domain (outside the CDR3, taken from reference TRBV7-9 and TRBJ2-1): DTGVSQNPRHKITKRGQNVTFRCDPISEHNRLYWYRQTLGQGPEFLTYFQNEAQLEKSRLLSDRFSAERPKGSFSTLEIQRTEQGDSAMYLCASSFPGDSKNEQFFGPGTRLTVL.

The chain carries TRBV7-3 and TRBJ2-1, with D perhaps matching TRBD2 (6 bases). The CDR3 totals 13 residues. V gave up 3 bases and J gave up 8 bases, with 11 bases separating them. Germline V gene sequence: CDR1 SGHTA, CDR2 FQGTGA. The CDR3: CASSLIGSDEQFF. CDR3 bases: TGTGCCAGCAGCTTGATCGGGAGCGATGAGCAGTTCTTC.

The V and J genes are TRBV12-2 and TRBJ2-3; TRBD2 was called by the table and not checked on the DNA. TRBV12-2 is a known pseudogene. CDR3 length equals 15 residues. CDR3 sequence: CASRLLEYSTDTQYF. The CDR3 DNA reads TGTGCAAGTCGCTTACTAGAATACAGCACAGATACGCAGTATTTT.

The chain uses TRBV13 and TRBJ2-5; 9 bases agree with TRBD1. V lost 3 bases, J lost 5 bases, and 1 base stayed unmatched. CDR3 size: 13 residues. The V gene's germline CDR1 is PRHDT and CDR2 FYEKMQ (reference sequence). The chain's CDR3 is CASSFGQGETQYF. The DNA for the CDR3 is TGTGCCAGCAGCTTCGGACAGGGGGAGACCCAGTACTTC.